One sample yielded the 24 T cell receptor beta chains listed below, sequenced in a study of T cells in Graves' hyperthyroidism and ophthalmopathy. RNA transcripts served as the template for amplifying TCR beta CDR3 regions. TCR CDR3 regions were first amplified by RT-PCR with HTBI primers. TCRdb ran MiXCR on the multiplex PCR reads and lists one entry per CDR3 protein. The table includes around 600,000 distinct CDR3 sequences, about 45% detected once. Sequenced material: peripheral blood or thyroid tissue (not recorded which). These TCRs come from an adult man with Graves' disease, either hyperthyroidism or ophthalmopathy (not recorded which).

This chain links TRBV20-1 with TRBJ2-7; a possible D gene is TRBD2 (5 bases). Germline CDR1 DFQATT, CDR2 SNEGSKA (reference sequence). The CDR3 consists of 15 residues. Between the trimmed V and J ends, which lost 3 bases and 5 bases, there was a span of 20 bases. CDR3 protein: CSASGARGPSHEQYF. In nucleotides, the CDR3 is TGCAGTGCTAGCGGTGCGAGAGGGCCATCTCACGAGCAGTACTTC.

Many counts were recorded for this clonotype. The V call is TRBV2, the J call TRBJ2-5; D is unresolved. V lost 5 bases and J lost 5, with 12 bases in between. This CDR3 has 13 residues. CDR1 and CDR2 from the germline V gene are SNHLY and FYNNEI. The CDR3 DNA is TGTGCCAGCAGTTTGGATCACTCGGAGACCCAGTACTTC. Its translation: CASSLDHSETQYF.

This clonotype was detected a few times. Sequence at one end of the junction differs from germline and may be a read error. The V call is TRBV5-4, the J call TRBJ1-1; D uncertain. CDR1 is SGHNT, CDR2 YYREEE, per germline (reference sequence). This CDR3 spans 12 amino acids. CDR3 sequence reads: CASSLESTDQVF. The CDR3 nucleotides are TGTGCCAGCAGCTTGGAGTCCACAGATCAGGTCTTT.

A remark on this clonotype: This sequence may be a read error, since a much larger clone differs from it by one base. The rearrangement links TRBV29-1 to TRBJ2-7; D is unresolved. The CDR3 extends over 12 amino acids. Germline V lookup: CDR1 SQVTM, CDR2 ANQGSEA. V shed 2 bases and J shed 2 bases, with 7 bases lying between them. CDR3 sequence: CSVEYDTYEQYF. CDR3 in DNA: TGCAGCGTTGAATACGACACCTACGAGCAGTACTTC.

This clonotype was counted once. The chain is built from TRBV20-1 and TRBJ2-5; 9 positions agree with TRBD1. With 5 bases clipped from V and 2 bases from J, the junction kept 6 bases outside the gene matches. The CDR3 is 14 amino acids. Germline CDR1 reads DFQATT; CDR2 reads SNEGSKA (reference sequence). In nucleotides, the CDR3 is TGCAGTGCTTGGACAGGGGAGTTGCAAGAGACCCAGTACTTC. This translates into CSAWTGELQETQYF.

This clonotype was detected many times. The chain combines TRBV2 with TRBJ1-1; possibly TRBD1 for D (5 bases). V lost 7 bases to trimming and J lost 4 bases, with 10 bases between them. Germline V lookup: CDR1 SNHLY, CDR2 FYNNEI. CDR3 length equals 12 residues. The CDR3 loop is CASTEGLTEAFF. CDR3 DNA: TGTGCCAGCACGGAGGGGCTCACTGAAGCTTTCTTT.

J is TRBJ1-5 and V is TRBV19, with TRBD1 matching 8 bases. Trimming removed 10 bases from V and 1 base from J; junction bases left unmatched: 6. The CDR3 loop spans 14 amino acids. Germline V gives CDR1 LNHDA, CDR2 SQIVND (reference sequence). The CDR3 loop is CATAGGRSNQPQHF. CDR3 nucleotide sequence: TGTGCCACCGCAGGGGGCCGAAGCAATCAGCCCCAGCATTTT.

The chain joins TRBV2 to TRBJ1-5; possible D gene TRBD1, 6 bases. Germline V CDR1 and CDR2: SNHLY, FYNNEI. The CDR3 is 15 residues long. V lost 5 bases and J 4 bases, leaving 15 bases between the germline ends. CDR3 in amino acids: CASSSDGGRNQPQHF. Here the CDR3 DNA reads TGTGCCAGCAGTTCCGACGGGGGGCGAAATCAGCCCCAGCATTTT.

This chain connects TRBV20-1 to TRBJ2-5; TRBD2 matches at 15 bases. The CDR3 totals 14 residues. With 5 bases clipped from V and 2 bases from J, the junction kept 0 bases outside the gene matches. CDR1 and CDR2 from the germline V gene are DFQATT and SNEGSKA (reference sequence). The CDR3 loop is CSAGLAGGQETQYF. In nucleotides, the CDR3 is TGCAGTGCTGGACTAGCGGGAGGGCAAGAGACCCAGTACTTC.

This chain links TRBV20-1 with TRBJ1-2, with a weak D call TRBD1 (5 bases). Germline V gives CDR1 DFQATT, CDR2 SNEGSKA (reference sequence). Trimming removed 3 bases from V and 4 bases from J, with 18 bases in between. The CDR3 runs 15 residues. CDR3 DNA sequence: TGCAGTGCTAGTGCACGGGCAGGGATTTTCTATGGCTACACCTTC. Translating gives CSASARAGIFYGYTF.

The table lists this clonotype with a few counts. The genes are TRBV7-9 and TRBJ1-5, with D possibly matching TRBD1 (6 bases). V lost 7 bases and J 6 bases, leaving 16 bases between the germline ends. From germline, CDR1 is SEHNR and CDR2 FQNEAQ (reference sequence). This CDR3 spans 14 amino acids. CDR3 in amino acids: CASTKGGGAQPQHF. CDR3 DNA: TGTGCCAGCACCAAGGGGGGGGGGGCTCAGCCCCAGCATTTT.

This chain uses TRBV20-1 with TRBJ1-2; 8 positions match TRBD1. The germline CDR1 and CDR2 sequences are DFQATT and SNEGSKA (reference sequence). With V trimmed by 2 bases and J by 2 bases, 4 bases remained unmatched. The CDR3 consists of 14 residues. The CDR3 loop is CSARLGQGNYGYTF. In DNA form, the CDR3 reads TGCAGTGCTAGACTAGGACAGGGAAACTATGGCTACACCTTC.

The sample holds many counts of this clonotype. The J gene is TRBJ1-3, the V gene TRBV20-1; D gene ambiguous. The germline V gene encodes CDR1 DFQATT and CDR2 SNEGSKA (reference sequence). The CDR3 has 12 residues. The germline V and J ends were trimmed by 6 bases and 4 bases, with 10 bases remaining between them. The CDR3: CSATDGGNTIYF. CDR3 sequence (DNA): TGCAGTGCCACGGACGGAGGAAACACCATATATTTT.

This chain links TRBV29-1 with TRBJ2-5; 8 bases are shared with TRBD2. The CDR3 has 13 amino acids. The junction had 2 bases not matched to a gene; V was cut back by 4 bases and J by 1 base. Germline CDR1 SQVTM, CDR2 ANQGSEA. In nucleotides, the CDR3 is TGCAGCGTTGGTGCGGGGGGCCAAGAGACCCAGTACTTC. Amino acids: CSVGAGGQETQYF. The variable domain in full, completed from reference TRBV29-1 and TRBJ2-5, reads SAVISQKPSRDICQRGTSLTIQCQVDSQVTMMFWYRQQPGQSLTLIATANQGSEATYESGFVIDKFPISRPNLTFSTLTVSNMSPEDSSIYLCSVGAGGQETQYFGPGTRLLVL.

Details on this clonotype: Just one base apart from a much larger clone, this may be a read error. V is TRBV10-3 and J is TRBJ2-5; D possibly matches TRBD1 or TRBD2 (5 bases each). The CDR3 runs 13 residues. CDR1 and CDR2 (germline): ENHRY, SYGVKD. The germline V and J ends were trimmed by 6 bases and 5 bases, with 13 bases remaining between them. As DNA, the CDR3 is TGTGCCATCAGCGGTGGGGGTGATGAGACCCAGTACTTC. It translates to CAISGGGDETQYF.

The chain employs TRBV5-1 and TRBJ1-5; D uncertain. Germline CDR1 reads SGHRS; CDR2 reads YFSETQ. This CDR3 has 15 residues. V was pared by 3 bases and J by 7 bases, with 17 bases between. As DNA, the CDR3 is TGCGCCAGCAGCTCGAGGAGGCGGGGAAGGCAGCCCCAGCATTTT. Amino acid sequence: CASSSRRRGRQPQHF.

This chain links TRBV6-6 with TRBJ1-2; no clear D gene. The V and J ends lost 5 bases and 9 bases respectively, with 16 bases between them. The CDR3 has 13 residues. Germline V gene sequence: CDR1 MNHNY, CDR2 SVGAGI (reference sequence). DNA for the CDR3: TGTGCCAGCAGTGAATCGTTCGGTTCTCGCTACACCTTC. It translates to CASSESFGSRYTF.

This chain connects TRBV7-2 to TRBJ1-1; D remains unclear. Trimming stripped 2 bases from V and 1 base from J, with 8 bases between. Germline V CDR1 and CDR2: SGHTA, FQGNSA. The CDR3 length is 14 residues. In nucleotides, the CDR3 is TGTGCCAGCAGCTTACCGCCGGGGAACACTGAAGCTTTCTTT. It yields the protein CASSLPPGNTEAFF.

In its sample, this clonotype was seen a few times. The gene calls are TRBV2 and TRBJ1-5, with TRBD1 identical over 9 bases. With 6 bases clipped from V and 2 bases from J, the junction kept 2 bases outside the gene matches. The CDR3 sequence is 14 residues long. CDR1 is SNHLY, CDR2 FYNNEI, per germline. CDR3 sequence: CASRDRGGNQPQHF. The CDR3 DNA sequence: TGTGCCAGCAGGGACAGGGGTGGCAATCAGCCCCAGCATTTT.

The V and J genes are TRBV29-1 and TRBJ2-5; 9 bases are shared with TRBD2. With 4 bases clipped from V and 3 bases from J, the junction kept 6 bases outside the gene matches. CDR1 is SQVTM, CDR2 ANQGSEA, per germline. CDR3 length: 14 amino acids. CDR3 residues: CSVGQAGGKETQYF. DNA for the CDR3: TGCAGCGTTGGGCAAGCGGGGGGAAAAGAGACCCAGTACTTC.

The count of this clonotype is one. The junction departs from germline at one end; a sequencing error may be responsible. The J gene is TRBJ2-5, the V gene TRBV7-2; TRBD2 aligns across 15 bases. Germline CDR1 is SGHTA and CDR2 is FQGNSA. The CDR3 consists of 16 residues. CDR3 protein: CASSLGTSGRNETQYF. CDR3 nucleotides: TGCGCCAGCAGCTTGGGGACTAGCGGGAGGAATGAGACCCAGTACTTC.

On this clonotype itself: A clone one base away is much larger, so this may be a read error. The V call is TRBV7-9, the J call TRBJ2-7; no reliable D call. Germline loops: CDR1 SEHNR, CDR2 FQNEAQ (reference sequence). The length of the CDR3 is 13 residues. The germline V and J ends were trimmed by 4 bases and 6 bases, with 13 bases remaining between them. In nucleotides, the CDR3 is TGTGCCAGCAGCTCGGTCAGGACCTGCGAGCAGTACTTC. Translated, it gives CASSSVRTCEQYF.

In this sample, this clonotype turned up many times. This chain joins TRBV7-6 and TRBJ1-5; D gene ambiguous. With 5 bases removed from V and 1 base from J, the gap between germline ends came to 9 bases. The germline CDR1 and CDR2 sequences are SGHVS and FNYEAQ. The CDR3 is 14 residues long. The CDR3 here is CASSRYPSNQPQHF. The CDR3 nucleotides read TGTGCCAGCAGCCGCTACCCGAGCAATCAGCCCCAGCATTTT. Combining the CDR3 with reference TRBV7-6 and TRBJ1-5 gives the whole variable domain GAGVSQSPRYKVTKRGQDVALRCDPISGHVSLYWYRQALGQGPEFLTYFNYEAQQDKSGLPNDRFSAERPEGSISTLTIQRTEQRDSAMYRCASSRYPSNQPQHFGDGTRLSIL.

This rearrangement joins TRBV5-1 to TRBJ1-2; the match to TRBD1 covers 11 bases. There are 12 residues in the CDR3. Germline V gene sequence: CDR1 SGHRS, CDR2 YFSETQ. V gave up 3 bases and J gave up 10 bases; unmatched junction bases: 2. CDR3 bases: TGCGCCAGCAGCTCGGACAGGGGGCTCTACACCTTC. Protein product: CASSSDRGLYTF. The full variable domain, completed using reference TRBV5-1 and TRBJ1-2, is KAGVTQTPRYLIKTRGQQVTLSCSPISGHRSVSWYQQTPGQGLQFLFEYFSETQRNKGNFPGRFSGRQFSNSRSEMNVSTLELGDSALYLCASSSDRGLYTFGSGTRLTVV.